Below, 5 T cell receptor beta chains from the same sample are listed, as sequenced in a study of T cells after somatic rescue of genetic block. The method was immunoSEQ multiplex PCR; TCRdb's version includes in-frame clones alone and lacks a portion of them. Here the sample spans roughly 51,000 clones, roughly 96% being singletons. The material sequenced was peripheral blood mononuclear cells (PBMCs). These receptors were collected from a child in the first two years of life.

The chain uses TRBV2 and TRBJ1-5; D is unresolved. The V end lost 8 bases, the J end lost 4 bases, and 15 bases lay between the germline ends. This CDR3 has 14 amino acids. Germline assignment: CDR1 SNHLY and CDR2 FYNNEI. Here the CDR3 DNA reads TGTGCCAGCTCCTCGACGGGTTCTAATCAGCCCCAGCATTTT. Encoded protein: CASSSTGSNQPQHF.

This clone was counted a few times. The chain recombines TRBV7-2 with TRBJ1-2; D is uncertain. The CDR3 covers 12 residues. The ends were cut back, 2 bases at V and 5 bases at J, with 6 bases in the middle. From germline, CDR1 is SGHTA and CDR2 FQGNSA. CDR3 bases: TGTGCCAGCAGCTTATCGGGGTATGGCTACACCTTC. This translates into CASSLSGYGYTF.

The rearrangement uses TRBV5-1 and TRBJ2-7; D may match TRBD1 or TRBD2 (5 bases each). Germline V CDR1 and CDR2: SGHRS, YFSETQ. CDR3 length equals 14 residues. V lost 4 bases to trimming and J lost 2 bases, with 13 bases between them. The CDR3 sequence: CASSPGTVTYEQYF. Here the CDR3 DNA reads TGCGCCAGCAGCCCTGGGACGGTAACCTACGAGCAGTACTTC.

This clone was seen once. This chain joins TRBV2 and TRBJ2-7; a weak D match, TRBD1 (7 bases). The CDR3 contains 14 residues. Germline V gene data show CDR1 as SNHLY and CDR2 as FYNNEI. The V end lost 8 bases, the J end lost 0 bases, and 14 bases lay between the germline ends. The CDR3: CASSRQGLSYEQYF. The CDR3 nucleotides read TGTGCCAGCTCAAGACAGGGACTCTCCTACGAGCAGTACTTC.

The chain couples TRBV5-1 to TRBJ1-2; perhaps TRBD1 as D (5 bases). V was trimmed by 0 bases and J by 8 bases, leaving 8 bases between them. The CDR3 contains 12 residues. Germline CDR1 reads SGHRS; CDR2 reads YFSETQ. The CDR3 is CASSLVPGGYTF. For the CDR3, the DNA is TGCGCCAGCAGCTTGGTACCAGGGGGCTACACCTTC.